One and the same sample provided the 9 T cell receptor beta chains below, sequenced in a study of identifying expanded T cells in peripheral blood. Assay used: immunoSEQ multiplex PCR; TCRdb lists only in-frame clones, some missing. The data hold over 70,000 clones, with 88% observed a single time. Sequenced sample: blood. The source of these receptors is a person between 18 and 75 years old in good health.

Points on this clone: At one of its ends the junction is not consistent with the germline gene, which may arise from a read error. The chain couples TRBV30 to TRBJ2-7; D tentatively fits TRBD1 or TRBD2 (5 bases each). CDR3 length: 13 amino acids. Germline V lookup: CDR1 GTSNPN, CDR2 SVGIG (reference sequence). Here the CDR3 reads CAWSVRGLGTPDF. The CDR3 coding sequence is TGTGCCTGGAGTGTAAGAGGGTTAGGGACGCCCGACTTC.

This rearrangement joins TRBV5-3 to TRBJ1-5, with TRBD1 identical over 8 bases. Being an ORF, TRBV5-3 has a function that is uncertain. The CDR3 runs 20 residues. V shed 3 bases and J 1 base; nucleotides not matched to a gene: 18. CDR3 amino acids: CARSSEPRGPPLVSNQPQHF. For the CDR3, the DNA is TGTGCCAGAAGCTCCGAGCCCAGGGGGCCCCCATTAGTGAGCAATCAGCCCCAGCATTTT.

The chain combines TRBV13 with TRBJ2-7, with TRBD1 matching 9 bases. V shed 4 bases, J shed 5 bases, and the junction held 3 bases outside the gene matches. This CDR3 is built from 13 residues. Germline CDR1 reads PRHDT; CDR2 reads FYEKMQ (reference sequence). The CDR3 sequence: CASSSGTGNEQYF. The CDR3, as DNA: TGTGCCAGCAGCTCCGGGACAGGGAACGAGCAGTACTTC.

The chain joins TRBV21-1 to TRBJ1-6; the tabulated D call, TRBD1, remains unverified against the DNA. TRBV21-1 is a pseudogene segment. CDR3 size: 12 residues. CDR3 sequence: CASSAGNSPLHF. CDR3 sequence (DNA): TGTGCCAGCAGCGCAGGGAATTCACCCCTCCACTTT.

The genes are TRBV4-3 and TRBJ2-2; D tentatively fits TRBD1 or TRBD2 (6 bases each). Trimming removed 0 bases from V and 5 bases from J, with 13 bases in between. Germline V lookup: CDR1 LGHNA, CDR2 YSLEER. This CDR3 is built from 16 residues. CDR3 in DNA: TGCGCCAGCAGCCAAGAGGTGGGGGGCCTTACCGGGGAGCTGTTTTTT. Protein: CASSQEVGGLTGELFF.

V and J are TRBV6-1 and TRBJ1-1, with 7 bases that match TRBD1. The J segment lost 0 bases and the V segment lost 6 bases, leaving 7 bases of the junction unmatched. Germline V lookup: CDR1 MNHNS, CDR2 SASEGT. The CDR3 length is 15 residues. The CDR3 loop reads CASSARDSLNTEAFF. The CDR3 DNA reads TGTGCCAGCAGCGCTAGGGACAGCCTGAACACTGAAGCTTTCTTT.

This clone was observed a few times. The genes are TRBV28 and TRBJ2-1, with 9 bases aligning to TRBD1. This CDR3 spans 15 amino acids. Germline lookup yields CDR1 MDHEN and CDR2 SYDVKM. After removal of 6 bases from V and 4 bases from J, the junction contained 7 bases not matched to a gene. The CDR3 spells CASSLGTGMYNEQFF. DNA for the CDR3: TGTGCCAGCAGCCTCGGGACAGGGATGTACAATGAGCAGTTCTTC. The whole variable domain, remainder taken from reference TRBV28 and TRBJ2-1, is DVKVTQSSRYLVKRTGEKVFLECVQDMDHENMFWYRQDPGLGLRLIYFSYDVKMKEKGDIPEGYSVSREKKERFSLILESASTNQTSMYLCASSLGTGMYNEQFFGPGTRLTVL.

The J gene is TRBJ1-6, the V gene TRBV14, with 7 bases fitting TRBD1. From germline, CDR1 is SGHDN and CDR2 FVKESK. This CDR3 spans 19 amino acids. V shed 4 bases, J shed 3 bases, and the junction held 15 bases outside the gene matches. CDR3 sequence (DNA): TGTGCCAGCAGCCTAAAAAAGTACGACAGGGACCACTATAATTCACCCCTCCACTTT. Its translation is CASSLKKYDRDHYNSPLHF.

The chain employs TRBV6-1 and TRBJ2-1, with no clear D. Germline lookup yields CDR1 MNHNS and CDR2 SASEGT. Trimming stripped 1 base from V and 3 bases from J, with 4 bases between. There are 13 residues in the CDR3. The DNA of the CDR3 is TGTGCCAGCAGTGAAGTAGGCTACAATGAGCAGTTCTTC. Amino acids: CASSEVGYNEQFF.